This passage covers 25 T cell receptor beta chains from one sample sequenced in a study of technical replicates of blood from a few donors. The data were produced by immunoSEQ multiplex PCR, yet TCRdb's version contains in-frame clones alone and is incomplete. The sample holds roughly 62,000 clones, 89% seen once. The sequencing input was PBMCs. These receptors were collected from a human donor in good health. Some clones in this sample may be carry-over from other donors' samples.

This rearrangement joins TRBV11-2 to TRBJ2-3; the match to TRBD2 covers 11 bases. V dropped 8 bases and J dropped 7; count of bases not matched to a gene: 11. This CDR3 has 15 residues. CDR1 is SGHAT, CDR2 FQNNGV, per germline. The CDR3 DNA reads TGTGCCAGCCTAGGGTTCCTAGCGGGGGGCAATACGCAGTATTTT. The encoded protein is CASLGFLAGGNTQYF.

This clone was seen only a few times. Written as DNA, the CDR3 is TGCGCCAGCAGCCAAAAAACTAGCGGGGCAGGCACGCAGTATTTT. It yields the protein CASSQKTSGAGTQYF. V is TRBV4-3 and J is TRBJ2-3; 10 nucleotides line up with TRBD2. Germline V gives CDR1 LGHNA, CDR2 YSLEER. V shed 2 bases, J shed 9 bases, and the junction held 8 bases outside the gene matches. The length of the CDR3 is 15 residues.

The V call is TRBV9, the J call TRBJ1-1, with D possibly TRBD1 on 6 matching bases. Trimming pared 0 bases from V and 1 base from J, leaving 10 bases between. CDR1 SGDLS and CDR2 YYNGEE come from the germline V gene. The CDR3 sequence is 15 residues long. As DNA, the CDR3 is TGTGCCAGCAGCGTAGTTTACAGGGCGAACACTGAAGCTTTCTTT. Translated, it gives CASSVVYRANTEAFF.

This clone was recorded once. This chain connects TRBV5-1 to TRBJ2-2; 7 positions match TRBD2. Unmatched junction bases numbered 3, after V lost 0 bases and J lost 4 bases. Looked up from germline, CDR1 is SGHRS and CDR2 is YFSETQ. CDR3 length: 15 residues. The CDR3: CASSLATGGTGELFF. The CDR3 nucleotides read TGCGCCAGCAGCTTGGCCACGGGGGGCACCGGGGAGCTGTTTTTT.

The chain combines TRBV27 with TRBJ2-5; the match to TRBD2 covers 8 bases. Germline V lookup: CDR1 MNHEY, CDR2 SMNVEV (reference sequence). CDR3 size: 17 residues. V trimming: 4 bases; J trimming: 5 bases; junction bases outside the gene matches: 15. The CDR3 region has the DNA TGTGCCAGCAGTTCCTCCCCCCGGGGGGGGCCGGGTGAGACCCAGTACTTC. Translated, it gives CASSSSPRGGPGETQYF.

CDR3 amino acids: CAISEVGGPNYGYTF. For the CDR3, the DNA is TGTGCCATCAGTGAAGTGGGAGGACCCAACTATGGCTACACCTTC. V usage is TRBV10-3 and J usage is TRBJ1-2; D call uncertain. The CDR3 consists of 15 residues. Germline V CDR1 and CDR2: ENHRY, SYGVKD. V was clipped by 3 bases and J by 2 bases, with 13 bases between them.

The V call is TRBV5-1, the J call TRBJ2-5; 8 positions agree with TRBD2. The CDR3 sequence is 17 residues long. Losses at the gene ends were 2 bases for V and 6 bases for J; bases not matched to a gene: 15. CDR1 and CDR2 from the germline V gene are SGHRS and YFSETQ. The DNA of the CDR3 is TGCGCCAGCAGCTTCCACCCACTAGCGGAGACTCCGAAGACCCAGTACTTC. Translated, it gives CASSFHPLAETPKTQYF.

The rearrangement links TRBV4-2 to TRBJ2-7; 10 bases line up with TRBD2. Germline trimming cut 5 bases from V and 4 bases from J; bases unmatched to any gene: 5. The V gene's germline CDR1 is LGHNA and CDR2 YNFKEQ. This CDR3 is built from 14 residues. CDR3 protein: CASSYGTSVYEQYF. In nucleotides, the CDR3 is TGTGCCAGCAGCTACGGGACTAGCGTTTACGAGCAGTACTTC.

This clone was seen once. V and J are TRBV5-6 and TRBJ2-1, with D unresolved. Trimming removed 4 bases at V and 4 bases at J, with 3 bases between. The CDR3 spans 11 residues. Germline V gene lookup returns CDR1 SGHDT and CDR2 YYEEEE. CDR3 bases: TGTGCCAGCAGCCTTTACAATGAGCAGTTCTTC. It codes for CASSLYNEQFF.

The DNA of the CDR3 is TGTGCCTCAGGGGGCGGTAACTATGGCTACACCTTC. Translated: CASGGGNYGYTF. The chain combines TRBV30 with TRBJ1-2; 8 bases align to TRBD1. This CDR3 region has 12 residues. Germline CDR1 is GTSNPN and CDR2 is SVGIG (reference sequence). V dropped 7 bases and J dropped 1; count of bases not matched to a gene: 2.

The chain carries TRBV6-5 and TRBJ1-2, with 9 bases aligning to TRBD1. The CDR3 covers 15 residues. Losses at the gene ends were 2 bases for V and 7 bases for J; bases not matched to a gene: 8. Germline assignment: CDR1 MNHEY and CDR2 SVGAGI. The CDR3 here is CASSYPGQGGSGYTF. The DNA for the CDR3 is TGTGCCAGCAGTTACCCGGGACAGGGAGGATCTGGCTACACCTTC.

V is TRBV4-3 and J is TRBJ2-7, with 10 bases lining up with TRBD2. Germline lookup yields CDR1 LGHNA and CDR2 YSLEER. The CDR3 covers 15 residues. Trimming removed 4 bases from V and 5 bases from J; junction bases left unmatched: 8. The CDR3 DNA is TGCGCCAGCAGCCTTCCGGGACTAGCGTTGAACGAGCAGTACTTC. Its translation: CASSLPGLALNEQYF.

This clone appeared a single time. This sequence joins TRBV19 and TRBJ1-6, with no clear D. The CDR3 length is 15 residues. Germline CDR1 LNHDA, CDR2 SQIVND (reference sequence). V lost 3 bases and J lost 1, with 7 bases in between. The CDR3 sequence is CASSIRWSYNSPLHF. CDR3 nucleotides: TGTGCCAGTAGTATTCGGTGGTCCTATAATTCACCCCTCCACTTT.

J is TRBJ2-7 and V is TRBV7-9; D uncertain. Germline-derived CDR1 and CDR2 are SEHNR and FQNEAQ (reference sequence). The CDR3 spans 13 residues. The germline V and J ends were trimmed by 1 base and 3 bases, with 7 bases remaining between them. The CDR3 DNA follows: TGTGCCAGCAGCTTAGACAGCTACTACGAGCAGTACTTC. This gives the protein CASSLDSYYEQYF.

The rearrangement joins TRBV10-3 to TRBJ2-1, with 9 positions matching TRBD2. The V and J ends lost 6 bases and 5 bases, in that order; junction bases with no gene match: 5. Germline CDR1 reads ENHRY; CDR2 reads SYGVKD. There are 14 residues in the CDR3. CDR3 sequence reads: CAIRGRGGDNEQFF. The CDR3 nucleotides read TGTGCCATCAGAGGGCGGGGGGGAGACAATGAGCAGTTCTTC.

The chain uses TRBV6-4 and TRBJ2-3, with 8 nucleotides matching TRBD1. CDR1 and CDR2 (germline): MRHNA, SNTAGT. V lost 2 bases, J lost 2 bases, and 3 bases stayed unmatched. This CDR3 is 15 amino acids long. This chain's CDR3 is CASSDGGQATDTQYF. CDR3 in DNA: TGTGCCAGCAGTGACGGGGGACAGGCCACAGATACGCAGTATTTT.

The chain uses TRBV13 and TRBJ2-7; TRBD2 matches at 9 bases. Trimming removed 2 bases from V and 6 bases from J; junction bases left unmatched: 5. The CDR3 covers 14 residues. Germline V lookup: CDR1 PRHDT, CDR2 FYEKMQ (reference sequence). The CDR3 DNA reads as TGTGCCAGCAGCTTACCAGCGGGAGGCGTCGAGCAGTACTTC. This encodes CASSLPAGGVEQYF. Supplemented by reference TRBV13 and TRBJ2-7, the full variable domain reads AAGVIQSPRHLIKEKRETATLKCYPIPRHDTVYWYQQGPGQDPQFLISFYEKMQSDKGSIPDRFSAQQFSDYHSELNMSSLELGDSALYFCASSLPAGGVEQYFGPGTRLTVT.

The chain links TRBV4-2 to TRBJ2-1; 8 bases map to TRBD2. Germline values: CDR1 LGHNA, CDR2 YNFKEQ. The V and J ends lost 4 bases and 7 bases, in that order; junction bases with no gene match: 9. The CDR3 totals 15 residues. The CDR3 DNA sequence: TGTGCCAGCAGCCCCTCGGTAGCGGGGAAAAATGAGCAGTTCTTC. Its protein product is CASSPSVAGKNEQFF.

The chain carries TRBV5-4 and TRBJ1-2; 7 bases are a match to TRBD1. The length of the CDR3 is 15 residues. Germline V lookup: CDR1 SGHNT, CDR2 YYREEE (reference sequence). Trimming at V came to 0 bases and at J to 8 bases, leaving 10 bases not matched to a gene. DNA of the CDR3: TGTGCCAGCAGCTTGGGAGGACAGGCCCTAATGGGCTACACCTTC. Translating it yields CASSLGGQALMGYTF.

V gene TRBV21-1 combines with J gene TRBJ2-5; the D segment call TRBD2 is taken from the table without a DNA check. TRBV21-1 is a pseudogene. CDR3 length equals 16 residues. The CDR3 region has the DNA TGTGCCAGCAGCACTCGAGGACTGTGGGACCAAGAGACCCAGTACTTC. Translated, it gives CASSTRGLWDQETQYF.

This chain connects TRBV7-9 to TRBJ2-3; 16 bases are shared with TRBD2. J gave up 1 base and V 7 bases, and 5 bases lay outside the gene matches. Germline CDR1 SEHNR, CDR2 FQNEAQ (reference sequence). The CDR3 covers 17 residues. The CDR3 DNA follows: TGTGCCAGCAAGAAGGGACTAGCGGGGGGGGGCACAGATACGCAGTATTTT. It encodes CASKKGLAGGGTDTQYF.

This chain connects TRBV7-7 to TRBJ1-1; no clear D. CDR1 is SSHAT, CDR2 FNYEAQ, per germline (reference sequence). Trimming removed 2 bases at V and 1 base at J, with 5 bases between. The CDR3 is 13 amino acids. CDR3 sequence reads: CASSLSGNTEAFF. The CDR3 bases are TGTGCCAGCAGCTTATCAGGGAACACTGAAGCTTTCTTT.

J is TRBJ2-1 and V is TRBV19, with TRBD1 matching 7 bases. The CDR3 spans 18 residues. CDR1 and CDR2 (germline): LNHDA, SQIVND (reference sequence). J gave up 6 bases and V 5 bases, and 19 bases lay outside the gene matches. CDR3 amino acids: CASSEGGYSSYLGNEQFF. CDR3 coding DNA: TGTGCCAGTAGTGAAGGGGGCTACTCGAGCTATTTGGGCAATGAGCAGTTCTTC.

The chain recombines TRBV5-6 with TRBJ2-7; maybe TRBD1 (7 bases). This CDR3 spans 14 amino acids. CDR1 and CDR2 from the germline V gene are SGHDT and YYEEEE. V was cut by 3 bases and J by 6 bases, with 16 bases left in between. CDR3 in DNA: TGTGCCAGCAGCTCCCAGGGGGGCGCGACCGAGCAGTACTTC. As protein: CASSSQGGATEQYF.

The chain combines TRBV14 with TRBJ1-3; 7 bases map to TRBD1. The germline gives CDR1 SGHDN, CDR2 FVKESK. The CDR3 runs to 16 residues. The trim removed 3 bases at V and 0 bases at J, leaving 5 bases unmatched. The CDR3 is CASSHVTGASGNTIYF. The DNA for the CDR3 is TGTGCCAGCAGCCACGTAACAGGGGCCTCTGGAAACACCATATATTTT.